This entry describes one TCR beta chain. The data were obtained in a study of identical twins' blood T cells. TCRdb recomputed calls from the 5' RACE reads with MiXCR, one row per CDR3 protein. This repertoire shows fewer than 450,000 distinct CDR3 sequences, roughly 28% found once; its top ten account for 6.1%. This CDR3 has 13 residues. The germline V gene encodes CDR1 SGHAT and CDR2 FQNNGV. V lost 5 bases and J lost 3, with 10 bases in between. The gene calls are TRBV11-2 and TRBJ1-2, with a possible D match to TRBD1 (5 bases). The sequenced sample consisted of PBMCs. The sequence came from a woman aged 18-50 years in good health. The CDR3 sequence is CASSPLRDYGYTF. CDR3 bases: TGTGCCAGCAGCCCCCTCAGGGACTATGGCTACACCTTC.